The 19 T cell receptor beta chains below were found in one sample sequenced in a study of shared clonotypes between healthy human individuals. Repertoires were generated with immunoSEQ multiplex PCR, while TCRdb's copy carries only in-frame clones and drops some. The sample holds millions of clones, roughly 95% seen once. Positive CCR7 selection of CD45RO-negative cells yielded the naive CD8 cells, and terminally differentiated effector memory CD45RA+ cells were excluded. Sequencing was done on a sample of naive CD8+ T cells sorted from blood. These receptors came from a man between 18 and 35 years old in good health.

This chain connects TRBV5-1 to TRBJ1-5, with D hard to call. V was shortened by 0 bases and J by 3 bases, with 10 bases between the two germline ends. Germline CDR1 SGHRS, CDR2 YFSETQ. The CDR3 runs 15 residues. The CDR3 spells CASSLEGELNQPQHF. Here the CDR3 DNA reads TGCGCCAGCAGCTTGGAAGGAGAGCTCAATCAGCCCCAGCATTTT.

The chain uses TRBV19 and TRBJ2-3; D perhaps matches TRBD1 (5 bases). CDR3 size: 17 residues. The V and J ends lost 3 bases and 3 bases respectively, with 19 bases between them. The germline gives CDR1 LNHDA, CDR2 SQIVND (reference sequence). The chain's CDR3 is CASSIAQGPSYTDTQYF. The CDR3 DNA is TGTGCCAGTAGTATCGCGCAGGGTCCTTCATATACAGATACGCAGTATTTT.

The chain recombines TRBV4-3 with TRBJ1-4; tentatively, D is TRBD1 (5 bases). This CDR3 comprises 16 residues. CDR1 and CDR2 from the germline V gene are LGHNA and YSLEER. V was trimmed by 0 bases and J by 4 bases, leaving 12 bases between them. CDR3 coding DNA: TGCGCCAGCAGCCAAGACTTCTCAGGGTTTAATGAAAAACTGTTTTTT. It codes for CASSQDFSGFNEKLFF.

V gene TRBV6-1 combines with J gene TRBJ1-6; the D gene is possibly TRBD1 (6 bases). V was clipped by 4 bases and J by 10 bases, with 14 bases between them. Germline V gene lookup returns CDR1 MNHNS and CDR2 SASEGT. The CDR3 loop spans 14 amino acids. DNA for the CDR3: TGTGCCAGCAGTGGGGGCCAGGGGTACTCACCCCTCCACTTT. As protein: CASSGGQGYSPLHF.

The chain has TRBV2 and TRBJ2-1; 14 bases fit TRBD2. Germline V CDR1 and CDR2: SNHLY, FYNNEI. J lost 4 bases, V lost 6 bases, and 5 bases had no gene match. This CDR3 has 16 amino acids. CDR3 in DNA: TGTGCCAGCAGGCGACTAGCGGGGGGGATTTACAATGAGCAGTTCTTC. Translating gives CASRRLAGGIYNEQFF.

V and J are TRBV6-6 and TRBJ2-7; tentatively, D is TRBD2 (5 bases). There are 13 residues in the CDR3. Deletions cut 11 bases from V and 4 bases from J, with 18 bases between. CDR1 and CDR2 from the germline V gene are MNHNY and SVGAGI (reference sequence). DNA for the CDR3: TGTGCCGCTTCCGAAGGGAGCCCATACGAGCAGTACTTC. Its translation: CAASEGSPYEQYF.

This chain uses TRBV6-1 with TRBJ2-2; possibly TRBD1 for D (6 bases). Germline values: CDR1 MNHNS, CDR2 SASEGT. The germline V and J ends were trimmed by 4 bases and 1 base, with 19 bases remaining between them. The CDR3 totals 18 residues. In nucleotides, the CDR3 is TGTGCCAGCAGTGCTAAGGCAGGGGCATGGGGGAACACCGGGGAGCTGTTTTTT. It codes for CASSAKAGAWGNTGELFF.

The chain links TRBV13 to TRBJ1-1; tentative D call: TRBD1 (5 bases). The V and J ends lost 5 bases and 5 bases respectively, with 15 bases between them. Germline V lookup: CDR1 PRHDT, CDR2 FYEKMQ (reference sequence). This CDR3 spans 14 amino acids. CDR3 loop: CASSILGVGTEAFF. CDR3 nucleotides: TGTGCCAGCAGCATATTAGGGGTGGGGACTGAAGCTTTCTTT.

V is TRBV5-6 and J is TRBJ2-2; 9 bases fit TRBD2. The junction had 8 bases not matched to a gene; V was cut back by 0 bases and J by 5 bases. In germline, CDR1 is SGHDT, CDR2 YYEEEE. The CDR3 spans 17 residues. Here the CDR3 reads CASSLDFSGSWTGELFF. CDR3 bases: TGTGCCAGCAGCTTGGATTTTAGCGGGAGTTGGACCGGGGAGCTGTTTTTT.

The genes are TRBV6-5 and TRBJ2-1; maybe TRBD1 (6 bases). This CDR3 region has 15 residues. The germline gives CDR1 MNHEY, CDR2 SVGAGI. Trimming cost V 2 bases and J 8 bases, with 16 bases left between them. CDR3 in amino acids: CASSYMGASGDEQFF. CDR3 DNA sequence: TGTGCCAGCAGTTACATGGGGGCCTCGGGCGATGAGCAGTTCTTC.

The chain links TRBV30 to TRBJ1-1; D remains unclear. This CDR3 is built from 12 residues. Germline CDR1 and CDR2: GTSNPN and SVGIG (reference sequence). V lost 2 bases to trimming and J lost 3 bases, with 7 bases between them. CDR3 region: CAWSWTHTEAFF. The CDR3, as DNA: TGTGCCTGGAGTTGGACTCACACTGAAGCTTTCTTT.

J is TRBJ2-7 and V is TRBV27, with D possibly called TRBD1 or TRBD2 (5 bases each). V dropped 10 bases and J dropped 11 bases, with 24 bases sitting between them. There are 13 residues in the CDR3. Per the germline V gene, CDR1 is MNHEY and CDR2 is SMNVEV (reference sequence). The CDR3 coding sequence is TGTGCCATCAAAGCGGAAAAGGGGCTTGTGGAGTACTTC. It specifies CAIKAEKGLVEYF.

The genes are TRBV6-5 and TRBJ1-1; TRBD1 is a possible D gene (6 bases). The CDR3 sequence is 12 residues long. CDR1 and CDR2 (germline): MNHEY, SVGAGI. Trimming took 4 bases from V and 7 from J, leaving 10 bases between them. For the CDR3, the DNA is TGTGCCAGCAGTTCTCAGGGGTTTGAAGCTTTCTTT. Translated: CASSSQGFEAFF.

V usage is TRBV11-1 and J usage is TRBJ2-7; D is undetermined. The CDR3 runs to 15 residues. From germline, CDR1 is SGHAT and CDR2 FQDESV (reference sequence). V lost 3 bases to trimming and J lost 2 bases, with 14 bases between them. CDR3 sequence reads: CASSLREYNPYEQYF. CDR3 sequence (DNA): TGTGCCAGCAGCTTGAGAGAGTATAATCCCTACGAGCAGTACTTC. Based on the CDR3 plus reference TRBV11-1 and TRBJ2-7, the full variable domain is EAEVAQSPRYKITEKSQAVAFWCDPISGHATLYWYRQILGQGPELLVQFQDESVVDDSQLPKDRFSAERLKGVDSTLKIQPAELGDSAMYLCASSLREYNPYEQYFGPGTRLTVT.

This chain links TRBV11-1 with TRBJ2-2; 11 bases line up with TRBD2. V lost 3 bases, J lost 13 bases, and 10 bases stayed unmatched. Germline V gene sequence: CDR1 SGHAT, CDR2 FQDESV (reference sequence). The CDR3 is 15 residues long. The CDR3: CASSFTSGGPVVLFF. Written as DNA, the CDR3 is TGTGCCAGCAGCTTTACTAGCGGGGGCCCGGTCGTGCTGTTTTTT.

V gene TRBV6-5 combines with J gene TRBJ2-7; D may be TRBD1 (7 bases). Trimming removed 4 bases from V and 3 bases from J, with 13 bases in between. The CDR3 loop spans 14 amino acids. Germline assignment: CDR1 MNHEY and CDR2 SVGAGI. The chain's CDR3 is CASSSRQGLYEQYF. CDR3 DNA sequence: TGTGCCAGCAGTTCGCGACAGGGACTCTACGAGCAGTACTTC.

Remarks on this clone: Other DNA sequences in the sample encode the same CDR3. CDR3 protein: CASSVVDRNTEAFF. Written as DNA, the CDR3 is TGTGCCAGCAGCGTAGTGGACAGGAACACTGAAGCTTTCTTT. The chain recombines TRBV9 with TRBJ1-1, with TRBD1 as a possible D gene (6 bases). The CDR3 is 14 residues long. Trimming shortened V by 0 bases and J by 1 base, and 7 bases separated the two germline ends. Germline-derived CDR1 and CDR2 are SGDLS and YYNGEE.

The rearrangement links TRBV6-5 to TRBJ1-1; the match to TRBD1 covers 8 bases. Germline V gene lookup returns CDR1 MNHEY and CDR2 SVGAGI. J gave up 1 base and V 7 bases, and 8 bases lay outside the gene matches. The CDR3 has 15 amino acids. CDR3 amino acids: CASILGQGANTEAFF. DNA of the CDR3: TGTGCCAGCATCTTAGGTCAGGGGGCGAACACTGAAGCTTTCTTT.

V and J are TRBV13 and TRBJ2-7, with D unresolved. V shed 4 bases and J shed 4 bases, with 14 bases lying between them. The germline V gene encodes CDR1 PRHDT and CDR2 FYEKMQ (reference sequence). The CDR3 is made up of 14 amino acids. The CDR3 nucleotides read TGTGCCAGCAGCTCCCGGACGAGTCGGTACGAGCAGTACTTC. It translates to CASSSRTSRYEQYF. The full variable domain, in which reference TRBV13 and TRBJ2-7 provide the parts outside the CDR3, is AAGVIQSPRHLIKEKRETATLKCYPIPRHDTVYWYQQGPGQDPQFLISFYEKMQSDKGSIPDRFSAQQFSDYHSELNMSSLELGDSALYFCASSSRTSRYEQYFGPGTRLTVT.